The rows below give T cell receptor beta chains drawn from one sample of a study of CD8 T cells in Susac syndrome. TCRdb independently ran MiXCR on the immunoSEQ multiplex PCR reads; one entry per CDR3 protein. This sample has roughly 140,000 distinct CDR3 sequences; under 97% occur once, and the top ten carry more than 0.075%. The sequenced sample was CD4+ T cells from PBMCs. Receptors originate from a human donor with Susac syndrome. The CDR3 runs from the conserved cysteine through the conserved F or W. The D gene is left open where the match is weak. Clone sizes are given selectively: once, few, many, or a class where the clone is expanded.

NA,TRBJ1-2,once,TRBV21-1,TGTGCCAGCAGCAAAGGTCCGGGACAGGGTAACTATGGCTACACCTTC,CASSKGPGQGNYGYTF
NA,TRBJ2-1,few,TRBV7-6,TGTGCCAGCAGCTTAAGTGAGACCTACAATGAGCAGTTCTTC,CASSLSETYNEQFF
NA,TRBJ2-7,NA,TRBV14,TGTGCCAGCAGCCAAAATGTTGGGTATGAGCAGTACTTC,CASSQNVGYEQYF
NA,TRBJ2-5,NA,TRBV5-1,TGCGCCAGCAGCCCAAGTGGCACACCCCAAGAGACCCAGTACTTC,CASSPSGTPQETQYF
TRBD1,TRBJ1-2,NA,TRBV2,TGTGCCACCACACCAAACGCAGGGGGAAGTGGCTACACCTTC,CATTPNAGGSGYTF
NA,TRBJ2-1,NA,TRBV9,TGTGCCAGCAGCGTAAGACTAGGTGCGGGGATATCCTACAATGAGCAGTTCTTC,CASSVRLGAGISYNEQFF
NA,TRBJ2-3,NA,TRBV29-1,TGCAGCGTCGTGGTAGCAGTTAGCACAGATACGCAGTATTTT,CSVVVAVSTDTQYF
TRBD1,TRBJ1-1,NA,TRBV9,TGTGCCAGCAGCGCCCGGGACAGTAGCACTGAAGCTTTCTTT,CASSARDSSTEAFF
NA,TRBJ1-1,NA,TRBV20-1,TGCAGTGAAGATAGCTTAGGCGGCACTGAAGCTTTCTTT,CSEDSLGGTEAFF
NA,TRBJ1-2,NA,TRBV29-1,TGCAGCGTTGCCAGGGTAACAATTGGCTACACCTTC,CSVARVTIGYTF
NA,TRBJ2-5,NA,TRBV20-1,TGCAGTGCTCGGAAAGCCCGTACACCACAAGAGACCCAGTACTTC,CSARKARTPQETQYF
TRBD1,TRBJ1-2,NA,TRBV4-2,TGTGCCAGCAGCCCGACGGGGACAGGGGATGGCTACACCTTC,CASSPTGTGDGYTF
TRBD1,TRBJ2-2,NA,TRBV27,TGTGCCAGCAGTTTATCGCTTACTACAGGGGCCGGGGAGCTGTTTTTT,CASSLSLTTGAGELFF
TRBD2,TRBJ2-3,NA,TRBV20-1,TGCAGTGCTAGTCCCAGCGGGACCGCAGATACGCAGTATTTT,CSASPSGTADTQYF
NA,TRBJ1-2,NA,TRBV6-5,TGTGCCAGCAGTCAACAGGGAGAGGGCTATGGCTACACCTTC,CASSQQGEGYGYTF
TRBD1,TRBJ2-1,NA,TRBV23-1,TGCGCCAGCAGTCAACCCCGGGACAGTACCTACAATGAGCAGTTCTTC,CASSQPRDSTYNEQFF
NA,TRBJ2-2,NA,TRBV6-4,TGTGCCAGCAGTGCCGGAAGGTCCGGGGAGCTGTTTTTT,CASSAGRSGELFF
NA,TRBJ2-5,NA,TRBV2,TGTGCCAGCACCCCCGGGCCTTGGGAGACCCAGTACTTC,CASTPGPWETQYF
TRBD1,TRBJ2-5,NA,TRBV28,TGTGCCAGCAGTTTACTGCGGACAGGCCAGTACTTC,CASSLLRTGQYF
NA,TRBJ2-7,NA,TRBV21-1,TGTGCCAGCAGCAAAGAGGCTGGAGACAGGGCCGAGCAGTACTTC,CASSKEAGDRAEQYF
NA,TRBJ2-7,few,TRBV14,TGTGCCAGCAGTCTAAGTGGTGCCGAGCAGTACTTC,CASSLSGAEQYF
TRBD2,TRBJ2-3,NA,TRBV6-6,TGTGCCAGCAGCCGCGGACTAGCGGGGACAGATACGCAGTATTTT,CASSRGLAGTDTQYF
NA,TRBJ2-7,NA,TRBV7-9,TGTGCCAGCAGCCCCCTGGGGGCTAGGGAGCAGTACTTC,CASSPLGAREQYF
TRBD2,TRBJ2-5,NA,TRBV5-1,TGCGCCAGCAGCAGAGCGGGAGGGCAGGATAGAGAGACCCAGTACTTC,CASSRAGGQDRETQYF
NA,TRBJ1-1,NA,TRBV29-1,TGCAGCGTTGTTGGGGGTAGGGACACTGAAGCTTTCTTT,CSVVGGRDTEAFF
NA,TRBJ2-1,NA,TRBV7-2,TGTGCCAGCAGCTCAGGAGGCAGCCTCCTAACCTACAATGAGCAGTTCTTC,CASSSGGSLLTYNEQFF
NA,TRBJ2-1,NA,TRBV20-1,TGCAGTGCTAGGATCGGAGGCCGCAATGAGCAGTTCTTC,CSARIGGRNEQFF
TRBD2,TRBJ2-3,NA,TRBV7-2,TGTGCCAGCACCTCAACTAGCGGAAGGACAGATACGCAGTATTTT,CASTSTSGRTDTQYF
NA,TRBJ2-7,NA,TRBV24-1,TGTGCCCCGATCTCCGGGACACTACCCTACGAGCAGTACTTC,CAPISGTLPYEQYF